This T cell receptor beta chain emerged from a study of glioma-infiltrating T cells. The study, taken as a whole, reports: Only very few CDR3 sequences appeared in both tissue and blood. Above-expected tissue-blood divergence occurred in all gliomas, most in low-grade ones.

TCR alpha and beta CDR3 regions were amplified from RNA using iRepertoire nested multiplex PCR. Tissue mRNA or PBMC total RNA, roughly 85-450 ng, went into one-step reverse transcription and amplification. One entry per CDR3 protein results from TCRdb running MiXCR on the multiplex PCR reads. Of about 89,000 distinct CDR3 sequences in the sample, less than 30% were seen once. Ten or more counts support this clonotype. Its antigen remains unidentified. The CDR3 length is 14 residues. Germline V gene lookup returns CDR1 MDHEN and CDR2 SYDVKM. V was shortened by 7 bases and J by 4 bases, with 16 bases between the two germline ends.

The sequenced sample was glioma tissue, nonneoplastic brain tissue, or PBMCs (not recorded which). The clonotype comes from a human donor with low-grade glioma or glioblastoma, undergoing nonglioma brain surgery, or in good health (not recorded which). The chain couples TRBV28 to TRBJ1-2; D perhaps matches TRBD1 (6 bases). CDR3 nucleotide sequence: TGTGCCAGCATCTCGGGGGGCGCGGGCTATGGCTACACCTTC. As protein: CASISGGAGYGYTF.